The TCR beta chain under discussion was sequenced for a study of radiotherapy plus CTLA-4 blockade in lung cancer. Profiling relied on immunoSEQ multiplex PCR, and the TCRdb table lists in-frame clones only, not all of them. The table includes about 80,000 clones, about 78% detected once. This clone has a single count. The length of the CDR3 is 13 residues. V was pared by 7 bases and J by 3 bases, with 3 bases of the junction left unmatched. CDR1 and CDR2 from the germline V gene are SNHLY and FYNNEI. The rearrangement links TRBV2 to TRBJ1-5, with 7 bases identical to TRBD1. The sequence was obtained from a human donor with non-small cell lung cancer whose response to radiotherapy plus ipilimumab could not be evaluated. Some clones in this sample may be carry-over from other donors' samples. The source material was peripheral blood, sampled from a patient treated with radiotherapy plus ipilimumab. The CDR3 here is CASKGQNNQPQHF. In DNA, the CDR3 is TGTGCCAGCAAGGGACAGAACAATCAGCCCCAGCATTTT.